These 14 T cell receptor beta chains were all obtained from the same sample, sequenced in a study of blood T cell repertoires in COVID-19 (dated by TCRdb to the early 2020s). Preparation of the library involved the immunoSEQ multiplex PCR assay. Here the immuneACCESS table is served through TCRdb, limited to in-frame sequences with V and J called. Missing clones are a known gap in these copies; in checked studies unresolved V genes cover under half, and the rest lacks a known reason. The sample profile shows more than 95,000 clones; about 79% of them were found once. The top ten hold roughly 3.3% of the sample. The sample taken for sequencing was peripheral blood. The receptors were sampled from a woman of 80 years or more with active or convalescent COVID-19.

This clone turned up a few times. The chain recombines TRBV5-1 with TRBJ2-7, with a weak D call TRBD1 (7 bases). The CDR3 is 17 amino acids. V was clipped by 5 bases and J by 2 bases, with 23 bases between them. The germline V gene has CDR1 SGHRS and CDR2 YFSETQ. The CDR3: CASRKGTARGSTYEQYF. The CDR3, as DNA: TGCGCCAGCAGAAAAGGGACAGCCCGGGGGTCTACCTACGAGCAGTACTTC.

The chain employs TRBV28 and TRBJ1-2, with 9 bases fitting TRBD1. With V trimmed by 3 bases and J by 8 bases, 10 bases remained unmatched. This CDR3 is 15 amino acids long. From germline, CDR1 is MDHEN and CDR2 SYDVKM. CDR3 in amino acids: CASSFQKGQGSGYTF. CDR3 sequence (DNA): TGTGCCAGCAGTTTCCAAAAGGGACAGGGAAGCGGCTACACCTTC.

V usage is TRBV24-1 and J usage is TRBJ1-3; 9 nucleotides match TRBD1. Trimming removed 9 bases from V and 0 bases from J; junction bases left unmatched: 14. CDR3 length equals 18 residues. Germline values: CDR1 KGHDR, CDR2 SFDVKD. The CDR3 loop reads CATLRTHPGQGSGNTIYF. In nucleotides, the CDR3 is TGTGCCACCCTACGAACTCACCCGGGACAGGGCTCTGGAAACACCATATATTTT.

This clone has only a few counts. CDR3 protein: CASSSLKTGIYGYTF. CDR3 sequence (DNA): TGTGCCAGCAGTTCCTTAAAGACAGGGATCTATGGCTACACCTTC. This chain links TRBV27 with TRBJ1-2; the match to TRBD1 covers 7 bases. V lost 4 bases to trimming and J lost 4 bases; unmatched junction nucleotides: 9. Germline V gene sequence: CDR1 MNHEY, CDR2 SMNVEV (reference sequence). The CDR3 is 15 residues long.

The chain carries TRBV6-6 and TRBJ2-1, with 15 bases that match TRBD2. CDR1 and CDR2 (germline): MNHNY, SVGAGI (reference sequence). V shed 5 bases and J 9 bases; nucleotides not matched to a gene: 11. CDR3 length equals 17 residues. The DNA of the CDR3 is TGTGCCAGCAGTCACCCGTGGACTAGCGGGGGGGCGGGTGAGCAGTTCTTC. Translation gives CASSHPWTSGGAGEQFF.

V gene TRBV30 combines with J gene TRBJ1-2, with D hard to call. Deletions cut 1 base from V and 8 bases from J, with 11 bases between. Germline V gives CDR1 GTSNPN, CDR2 SVGIG (reference sequence). The CDR3 spans 12 residues. The CDR3 nucleotides are TGTGCCTGGAGTGAAAGGAGAGGAGGCTACACCTTC. Its protein product is CAWSERRGGYTF.

The rearrangement joins TRBV5-6 to TRBJ1-4; tentative D call: TRBD1 (5 bases). V lost 2 bases and J 7 bases, leaving 12 bases between the germline ends. In germline, CDR1 is SGHDT, CDR2 YYEEEE. CDR3 length: 14 residues. CDR3 sequence (DNA): TGTGCCAGCAGCTTCGTAGGGCAGGGTGAAAAACTGTTTTTT. Protein sequence: CASSFVGQGEKLFF.

The sample holds a few counts of this clone. The chain joins TRBV6-5 to TRBJ2-3, with 10 bases identical to TRBD2. V shed 6 bases, J shed 1 base, and the junction held 4 bases outside the gene matches. The CDR3 spans 15 residues. The germline V gene has CDR1 MNHEY and CDR2 SVGAGI. CDR3 loop: CASSTSGRGTDTQYF. The DNA for the CDR3 is TGTGCCAGCAGCACCAGCGGGAGGGGCACAGATACGCAGTATTTT.

The rearrangement uses TRBV19 and TRBJ2-7; 8 bases fit TRBD1. The CDR3 has 19 residues. V lost 1 base to trimming and J lost 0 bases; unmatched junction nucleotides: 14. Per germline, CDR1 LNHDA and CDR2 SQIVND (reference sequence). This chain's CDR3 is CASSIGSTTSTGGSYEQYF. CDR3 coding DNA: TGTGCCAGTAGTATAGGTTCCACGACCTCTACAGGGGGCTCCTACGAGCAGTACTTC.

V and J are TRBV5-1 and TRBJ2-3, with TRBD1 identical over 11 bases. V trimming: 0 bases; J trimming: 4 bases; junction bases outside the gene matches: 4. CDR3 length: 16 residues. Germline V CDR1 and CDR2: SGHRS, YFSETQ. CDR3 sequence (DNA): TGCGCCAGCAGCTTGGTGGGGACAGGGGGATCAGATACGCAGTATTTT. Protein product: CASSLVGTGGSDTQYF.

The V call is TRBV19, the J call TRBJ1-2, with 9 bases fitting TRBD1. V gave up 7 bases and J gave up 8 bases; unmatched junction bases: 8. CDR3 size: 13 residues. Looked up from germline, CDR1 is LNHDA and CDR2 is SQIVND (reference sequence). Here the CDR3 reads CASIGDRALGYTF. The CDR3 DNA sequence: TGTGCCAGTATCGGGGACAGGGCGTTGGGCTACACCTTC.

V usage is TRBV28 and J usage is TRBJ1-5, with D possibly matching TRBD1 (5 bases). The CDR3 consists of 16 residues. V lost 1 base to trimming and J lost 7 bases, with 17 bases between them. Germline V gives CDR1 MDHEN, CDR2 SYDVKM. DNA of the CDR3: TGTGCCAGCAGTTTATTTCCGGGCGCCGGGGGGCAGCCCCAGCATTTT. This encodes CASSLFPGAGGQPQHF.

CDR3 DNA: TGTGCCAGCAGCAATCCCCAGGGGGAAGCTTTCTTT. Its translation is CASSNPQGEAFF. This chain joins TRBV7-3 and TRBJ1-1, with D possibly TRBD1 on 6 matching bases. The V end was cut by 5 bases, the J end by 8 bases, with 12 bases between. The CDR3 totals 12 residues. Per the germline V gene, CDR1 is SGHTA and CDR2 is FQGTGA.

This sequence joins TRBV19 and TRBJ2-3; 9 positions match TRBD2. The V and J ends lost 0 bases and 0 bases, in that order; junction bases with no gene match: 10. Germline CDR1 LNHDA, CDR2 SQIVND (reference sequence). The CDR3 extends over 19 amino acids. CDR3 region: CASSIDMLAGSPSTDTQYF. For the CDR3, the DNA is TGTGCCAGTAGTATAGACATGCTAGCGGGGAGCCCTAGCACAGATACGCAGTATTTT.